This T cell receptor beta chain was retrieved from a study of blood T cells in healthy people across ages. Study results and limitations: In older individuals, TCR beta diversity per million T cells was lower, falling roughly linearly with age.

A sample-barcoded 5' primer and a J-beta primer mix were used in a second PCR of roughly 6 to 11 cycles. One entry per CDR3 protein, called by TCRdb with MiXCR from the 5' RACE reads. Found here are around 400,000 distinct CDR3 sequences, about 55% of them singletons; the top ten hold roughly 51%. Collection of 8.5 to 10 milliliters of peripheral blood was performed for each donor. Each sample yielded at least 6 million isolated PBMCs. Samples each had at least 5 micrograms of total RNA extracted. In its sample, this clonotype was seen a few times. What it binds is unknown. The CDR3 sequence is 15 residues long. The germline V gene has CDR1 DFQATT and CDR2 SNEGSKA (reference sequence). Trimming cost V 3 bases and J 2 bases; bases outside gene matches: 6.

The material sequenced was blood. The origin of this receptor is a man in his sixties in good health. V usage is TRBV20-1 and J usage is TRBJ1-5, with 8 positions matching TRBD1. In DNA, the CDR3 is TGCAGTGCTAGTCCGGGGACAGGTCGCAATCAGCCCCAGCATTTT. Translating gives CSASPGTGRNQPQHF.